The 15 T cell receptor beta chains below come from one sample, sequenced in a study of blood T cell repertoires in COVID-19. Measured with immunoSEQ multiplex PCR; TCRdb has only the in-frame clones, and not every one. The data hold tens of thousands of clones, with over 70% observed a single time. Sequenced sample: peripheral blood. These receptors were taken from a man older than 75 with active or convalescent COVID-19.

CDR3 sequence (DNA): TGTGCCAGCAGCTTATTGGCAGGGAGGGGTTTCTACAATGAGCAGTTCTTC. The encoded protein is CASSLLAGRGFYNEQFF. This chain joins TRBV7-2 and TRBJ2-1; the match to TRBD2 covers 7 bases. The CDR3 is made up of 17 amino acids. V lost 2 bases and J lost 3; bases outside the gene matches: 10. CDR1 is SGHTA and CDR2 is FQGNSA in the germline V gene.

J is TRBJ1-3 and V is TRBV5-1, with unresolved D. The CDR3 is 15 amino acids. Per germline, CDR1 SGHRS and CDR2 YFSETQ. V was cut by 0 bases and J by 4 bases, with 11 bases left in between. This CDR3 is CASSLDAGYGNTIYF. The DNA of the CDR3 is TGCGCCAGCAGCTTGGATGCCGGGTACGGAAACACCATATATTTT.

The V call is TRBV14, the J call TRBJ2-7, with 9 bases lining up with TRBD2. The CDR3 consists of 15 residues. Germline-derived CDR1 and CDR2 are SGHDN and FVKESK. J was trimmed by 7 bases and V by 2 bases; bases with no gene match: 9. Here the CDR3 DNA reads TGTGCCAGCAGCCAACTTCTAGCGGGAACCCTGGAGCAGTACTTC. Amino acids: CASSQLLAGTLEQYF.

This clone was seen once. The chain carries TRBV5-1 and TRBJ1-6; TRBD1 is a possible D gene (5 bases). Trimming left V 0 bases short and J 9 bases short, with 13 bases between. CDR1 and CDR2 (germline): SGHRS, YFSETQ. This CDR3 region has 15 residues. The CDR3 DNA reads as TGCGCCAGCAGCTTGGGGGGGGAGAACACTTCACCCCTCCACTTT. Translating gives CASSLGGENTSPLHF.

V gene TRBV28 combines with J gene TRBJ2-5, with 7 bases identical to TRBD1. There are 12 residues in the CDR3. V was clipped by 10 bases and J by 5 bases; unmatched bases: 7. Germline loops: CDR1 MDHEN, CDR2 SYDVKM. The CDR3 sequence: CAIQGSKETQYF. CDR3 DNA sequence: TGTGCCATACAGGGGAGTAAGGAGACCCAGTACTTC.

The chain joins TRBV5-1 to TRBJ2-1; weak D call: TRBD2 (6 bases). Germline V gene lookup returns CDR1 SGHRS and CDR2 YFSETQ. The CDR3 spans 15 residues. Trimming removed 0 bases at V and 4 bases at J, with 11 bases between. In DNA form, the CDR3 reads TGCGCCAGCAGCTTGGAGGCGGGGCCTTACAATGAGCAGTTCTTC. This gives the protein CASSLEAGPYNEQFF. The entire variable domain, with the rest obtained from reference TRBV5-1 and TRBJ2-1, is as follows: KAGVTQTPRYLIKTRGQQVTLSCSPISGHRSVSWYQQTPGQGLQFLFEYFSETQRNKGNFPGRFSGRQFSNSRSEMNVSTLELGDSALYLCASSLEAGPYNEQFFGPGTRLTVL.

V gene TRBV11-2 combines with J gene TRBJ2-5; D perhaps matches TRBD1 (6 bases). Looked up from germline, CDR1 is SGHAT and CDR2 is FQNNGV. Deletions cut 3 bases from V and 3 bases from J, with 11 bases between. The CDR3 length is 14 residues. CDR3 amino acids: CASSFGRQEETQYF. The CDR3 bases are TGTGCCAGCAGCTTTGGTCGACAGGAAGAGACCCAGTACTTC.

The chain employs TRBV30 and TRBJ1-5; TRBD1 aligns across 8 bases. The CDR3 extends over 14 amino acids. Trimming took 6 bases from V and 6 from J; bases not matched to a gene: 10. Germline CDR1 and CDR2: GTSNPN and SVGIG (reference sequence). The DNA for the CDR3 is TGTGCCTGTTCGGGACAGGCTCAGGGTCAGCCCCAGCATTTT. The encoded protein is CACSGQAQGQPQHF.

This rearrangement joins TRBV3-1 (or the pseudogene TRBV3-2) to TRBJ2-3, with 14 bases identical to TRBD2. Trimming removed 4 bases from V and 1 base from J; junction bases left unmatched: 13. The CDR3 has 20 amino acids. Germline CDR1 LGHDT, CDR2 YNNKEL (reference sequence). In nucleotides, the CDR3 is TGTGCCAGCAGCCCGGGACTAGCGGGGGCCCCAGGGGGCGGCACAGATACGCAGTATTTT. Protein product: CASSPGLAGAPGGGTDTQYF.

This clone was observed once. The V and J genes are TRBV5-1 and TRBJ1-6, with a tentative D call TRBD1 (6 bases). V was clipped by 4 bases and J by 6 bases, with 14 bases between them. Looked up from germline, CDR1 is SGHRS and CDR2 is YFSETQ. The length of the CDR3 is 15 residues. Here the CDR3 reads CASSVRGGPNSPLHF. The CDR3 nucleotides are TGCGCCAGCAGCGTCCGTGGGGGCCCTAATTCACCCCTCCACTTT. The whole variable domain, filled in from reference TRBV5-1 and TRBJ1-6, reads KAGVTQTPRYLIKTRGQQVTLSCSPISGHRSVSWYQQTPGQGLQFLFEYFSETQRNKGNFPGRFSGRQFSNSRSEMNVSTLELGDSALYLCASSVRGGPNSPLHFGNGTRLTVT.

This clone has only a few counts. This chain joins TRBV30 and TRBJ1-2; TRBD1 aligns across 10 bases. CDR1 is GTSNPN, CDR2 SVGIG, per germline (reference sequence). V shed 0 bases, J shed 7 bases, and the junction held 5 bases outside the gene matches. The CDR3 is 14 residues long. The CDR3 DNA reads TGTGCCTGGAGTGTTAGGGACAGGGGTAGTGGCTACACCTTC. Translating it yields CAWSVRDRGSGYTF.

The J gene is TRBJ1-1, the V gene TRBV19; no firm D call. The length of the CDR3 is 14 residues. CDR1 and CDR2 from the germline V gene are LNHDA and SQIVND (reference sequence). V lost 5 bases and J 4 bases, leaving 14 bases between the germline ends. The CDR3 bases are TGTGCCAGTAGTGCCTCTACGAGTACCACTGAAGCTTTCTTT. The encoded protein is CASSASTSTTEAFF. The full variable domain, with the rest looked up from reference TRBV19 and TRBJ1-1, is DGGITQSPKYLFRKEGQNVTLSCEQNLNHDAMYWYRQDPGQGLRLIYYSQIVNDFQKGDIAEGYSVSREKKESFPLTVTSAQKNPTAFYLCASSASTSTTEAFFGQGTRLTVV.

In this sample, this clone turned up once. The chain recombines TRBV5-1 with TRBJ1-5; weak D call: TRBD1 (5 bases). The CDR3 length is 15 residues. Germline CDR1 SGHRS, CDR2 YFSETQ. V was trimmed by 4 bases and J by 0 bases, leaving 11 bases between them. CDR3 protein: CASSAGGDSNQPQHF. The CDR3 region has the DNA TGCGCCAGCAGCGCGGGGGGGGATAGCAATCAGCCCCAGCATTTT.

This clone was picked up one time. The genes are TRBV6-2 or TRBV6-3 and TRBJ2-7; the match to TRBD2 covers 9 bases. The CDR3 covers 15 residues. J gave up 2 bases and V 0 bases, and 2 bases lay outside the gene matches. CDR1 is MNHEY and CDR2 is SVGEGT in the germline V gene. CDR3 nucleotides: TGTGCCAGCAGTTACTCGTCTAGCGGGGCCTACGAGCAGTACTTC. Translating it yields CASSYSSSGAYEQYF.

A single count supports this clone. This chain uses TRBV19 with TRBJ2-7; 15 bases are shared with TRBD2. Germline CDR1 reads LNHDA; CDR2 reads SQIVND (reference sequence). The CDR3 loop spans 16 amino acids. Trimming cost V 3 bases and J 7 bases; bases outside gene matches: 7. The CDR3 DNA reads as TGTGCCAGTAGTATGAGTCCCGGGACTAGCGGGGGGGAGCAGTACTTC. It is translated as CASSMSPGTSGGEQYF.